This T cell receptor (beta chain) emerged from a study of T-cell reconstitution after alpha-beta-depleted transplantation in children. Overall study results and limits: T-cell counts and diversity were attributed mostly to newly produced T cells one year after transplant.

Remarks on this clonotype: Its antigen remains unidentified.

TCRbeta library preparation incorporated unique molecular identifiers. TCRdb ran MiXCR on the PCR reads and lists one entry per CDR3 protein. The sample has fewer than 550,000 distinct CDR3 sequences, more than 9.5% seen once. This receptor was taken from a female patient between 2 and 10 years old who had a stem cell transplant for aplastic anemia, so the T cells may come from the graft donor. The sequencing used PBMCs, mostly from graft donor cells, collected 180 days after TCRalphabeta/CD19-depleted stem cell transplant.

The CDR3 bases are TGTGCCAGCCGGGACAACTACAATGAGCAGTTCTTC. Protein product: CASRDNYNEQFF. The chain is built from TRBV2 and TRBJ2-1; TRBD1 might be the D (6 bases). Germline loops: CDR1 SNHLY, CDR2 FYNNEI. Between the trimmed V and J ends, which lost 8 bases and 3 bases, there was a span of 8 bases. CDR3 length: 12 residues.